The 2 T cell receptor beta chains below come from one sample, sequenced in a study of memory CD4+ T cells and cytomegalovirus serostatus. The protocol was immunoSEQ multiplex PCR, while the TCRdb copy is restricted to in-frame clones and leaves out a portion. The repertoire has about 61,000 clones, 82% of them found once; the top ten carry roughly 0.95%. Single viable CD3+CD4+CD8-CD45RO+ cells were sorted as the memory CD4+ T cells. The sequenced material came from memory CD4+ T cells from blood. Receptors were obtained from an adult in good health and CMV-seronegative.

The V call is TRBV5-4, the J call TRBJ2-3; 14 bases fit TRBD2. CDR1 is SGHNT, CDR2 YYREEE, per germline (reference sequence). After removal of 3 bases from V and 0 bases from J, the junction contained 9 bases not matched to a gene. The CDR3 is 19 amino acids. The CDR3 loop reads CASSSGLAGAGGSTDTQYF. The CDR3, as DNA: TGTGCCAGCAGCTCGGGACTAGCGGGAGCGGGGGGGAGCACAGATACGCAGTATTTT. Full variable domain (rest looked up from reference TRBV5-4 and TRBJ2-3): ETGVTQSPTHLIKTRGQQVTLRCSSQSGHNTVSWYQQALGQGPQFIFQYYREEENGRGNFPPRFSGLQFPNYSSELNVNALELDDSALYLCASSSGLAGAGGSTDTQYFGPGTRLTVL.

This sequence joins TRBV30 and TRBJ1-1; 7 bases agree with TRBD1. V lost 6 bases, J lost 3 bases, and 4 bases stayed unmatched. Germline CDR1 GTSNPN, CDR2 SVGIG (reference sequence). The CDR3 totals 12 residues. The CDR3 region has the DNA TGTGCCTGCGCGACAGGGCACACTGAAGCTTTCTTT. Residues: CACATGHTEAFF.